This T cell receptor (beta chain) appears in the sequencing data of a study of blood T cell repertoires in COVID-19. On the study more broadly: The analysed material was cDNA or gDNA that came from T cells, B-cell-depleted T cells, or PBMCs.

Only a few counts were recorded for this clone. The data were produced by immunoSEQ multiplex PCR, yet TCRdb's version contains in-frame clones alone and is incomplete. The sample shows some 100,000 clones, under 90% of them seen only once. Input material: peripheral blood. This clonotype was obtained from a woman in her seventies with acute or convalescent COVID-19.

CDR3: CASREGGQGWNSPLHF. In DNA form, the CDR3 reads TGTGCCAGCAGGGAGGGGGGACAGGGGTGGAATTCACCCCTCCACTTT. The chain joins TRBV28 to TRBJ1-6, with 10 bases that match TRBD1. The V and J ends lost 6 bases and 7 bases, in that order; junction bases with no gene match: 9. The V gene's germline CDR1 is MDHEN and CDR2 SYDVKM. This CDR3 is 16 amino acids long.